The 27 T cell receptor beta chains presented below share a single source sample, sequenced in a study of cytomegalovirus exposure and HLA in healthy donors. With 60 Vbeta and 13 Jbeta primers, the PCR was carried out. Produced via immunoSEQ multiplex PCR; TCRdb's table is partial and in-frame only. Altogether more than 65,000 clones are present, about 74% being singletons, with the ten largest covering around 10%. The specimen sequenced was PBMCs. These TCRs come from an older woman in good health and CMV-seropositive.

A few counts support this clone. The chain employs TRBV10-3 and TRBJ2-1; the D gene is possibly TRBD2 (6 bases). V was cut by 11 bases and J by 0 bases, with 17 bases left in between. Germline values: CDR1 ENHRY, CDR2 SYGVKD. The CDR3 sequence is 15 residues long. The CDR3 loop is CASQNGGSSYNEQFF. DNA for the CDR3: TGTGCCTCCCAGAACGGGGGAAGCTCCTACAATGAGCAGTTCTTC.

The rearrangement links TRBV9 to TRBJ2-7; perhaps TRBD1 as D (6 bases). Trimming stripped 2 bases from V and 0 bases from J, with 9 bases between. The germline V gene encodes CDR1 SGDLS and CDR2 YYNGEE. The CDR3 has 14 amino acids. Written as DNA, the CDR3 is TGTGCCAGCAGCGTGGGGGACATCTCCTACGAGCAGTACTTC. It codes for CASSVGDISYEQYF. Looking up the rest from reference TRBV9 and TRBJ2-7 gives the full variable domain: DSGVTQTPKHLITATGQRVTLRCSPRSGDLSVYWYQQSLDQGLQFLIQYYNGEERAKGNILERFSAQQFPDLHSELNLSSLELGDSALYFCASSVGDISYEQYFGPGTRLTVT.

The CDR3 nucleotides are TGTGCCTGGAGTGTATGGGGCAAGGACACTGAAGCTTTCTTT. It codes for CAWSVWGKDTEAFF. V is TRBV30 and J is TRBJ1-1, with D perhaps matching TRBD1 (5 bases). Trimming pared 0 bases from V and 3 bases from J, leaving 11 bases between. This CDR3 has 14 amino acids. Germline CDR1 GTSNPN, CDR2 SVGIG (reference sequence).

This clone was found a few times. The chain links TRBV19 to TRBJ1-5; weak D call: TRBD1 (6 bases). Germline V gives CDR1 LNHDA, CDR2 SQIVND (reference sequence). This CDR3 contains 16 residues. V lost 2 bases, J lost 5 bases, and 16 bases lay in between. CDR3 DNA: TGTGCCAGTAGTATACTGACAGGCCTGTCCTATCAGCCCCAGCATTTT. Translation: CASSILTGLSYQPQHF.

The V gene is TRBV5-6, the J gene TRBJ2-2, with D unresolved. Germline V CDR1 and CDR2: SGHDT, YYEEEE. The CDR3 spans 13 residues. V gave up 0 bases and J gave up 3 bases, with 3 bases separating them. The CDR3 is CASSLADTGELFF. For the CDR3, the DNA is TGTGCCAGCAGCTTGGCAGACACCGGGGAGCTGTTTTTT.

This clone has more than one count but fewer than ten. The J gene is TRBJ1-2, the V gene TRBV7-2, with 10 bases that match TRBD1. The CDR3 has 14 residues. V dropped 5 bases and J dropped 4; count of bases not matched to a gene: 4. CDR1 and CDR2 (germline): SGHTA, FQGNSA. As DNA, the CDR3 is TGTGCCAGCAGCAGGGACAGGGGACCCTATGGCTACACCTTC. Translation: CASSRDRGPYGYTF.

CDR3 nucleotide sequence: TGTGCCAGTAGTACGATCGAGCGGGTATCTTTTTACGAGCAGTACTTC. It is translated as CASSTIERVSFYEQYF. The chain couples TRBV19 to TRBJ2-7, with TRBD2 as a possible D gene (6 bases). Trimming cost V 4 bases and J 4 bases, with 20 bases left between them. The CDR3 consists of 16 residues. The germline CDR1 and CDR2 sequences are LNHDA and SQIVND (reference sequence). The whole variable domain, remainder taken from reference TRBV19 and TRBJ2-7, is DGGITQSPKYLFRKEGQNVTLSCEQNLNHDAMYWYRQDPGQGLRLIYYSQIVNDFQKGDIAEGYSVSREKKESFPLTVTSAQKNPTAFYLCASSTIERVSFYEQYFGPGTRLTVT.

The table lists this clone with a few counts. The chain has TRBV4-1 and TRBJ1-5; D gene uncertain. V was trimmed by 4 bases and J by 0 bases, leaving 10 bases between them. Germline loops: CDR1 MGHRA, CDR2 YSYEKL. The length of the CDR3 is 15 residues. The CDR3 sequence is CASSLGLTSNQPQHF. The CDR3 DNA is TGCGCCAGCAGCCTAGGACTTACTAGCAATCAGCCCCAGCATTTT.

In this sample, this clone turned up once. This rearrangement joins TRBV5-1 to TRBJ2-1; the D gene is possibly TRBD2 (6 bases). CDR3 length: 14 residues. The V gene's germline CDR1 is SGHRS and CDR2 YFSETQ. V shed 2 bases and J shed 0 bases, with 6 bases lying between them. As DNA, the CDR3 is TGCGCCAGCAGCTTAGCGGGCTCCTACAATGAGCAGTTCTTC. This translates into CASSLAGSYNEQFF. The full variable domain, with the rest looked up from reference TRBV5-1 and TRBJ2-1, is KAGVTQTPRYLIKTRGQQVTLSCSPISGHRSVSWYQQTPGQGLQFLFEYFSETQRNKGNFPGRFSGRQFSNSRSEMNVSTLELGDSALYLCASSLAGSYNEQFFGPGTRLTVL.

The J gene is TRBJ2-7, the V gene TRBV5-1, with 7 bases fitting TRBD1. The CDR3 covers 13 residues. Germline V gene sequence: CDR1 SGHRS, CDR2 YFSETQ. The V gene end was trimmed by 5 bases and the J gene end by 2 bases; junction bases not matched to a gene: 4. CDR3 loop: CASRRDSPYEQYF. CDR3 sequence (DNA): TGCGCCAGCAGGAGGGACAGCCCCTACGAGCAGTACTTC.

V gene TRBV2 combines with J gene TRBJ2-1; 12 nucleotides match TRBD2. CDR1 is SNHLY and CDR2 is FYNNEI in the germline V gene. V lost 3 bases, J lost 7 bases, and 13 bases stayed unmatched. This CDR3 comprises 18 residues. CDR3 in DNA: TGTGCCAGCAGTGAGAGGGCTAGCGGGAGGGTCTTGGGGAATGAGCAGTTCTTC. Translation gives CASSERASGRVLGNEQFF.

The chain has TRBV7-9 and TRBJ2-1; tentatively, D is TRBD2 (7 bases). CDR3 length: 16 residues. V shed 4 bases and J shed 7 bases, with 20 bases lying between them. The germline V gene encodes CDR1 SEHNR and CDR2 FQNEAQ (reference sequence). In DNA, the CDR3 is TGTGCCAGCAGCTCCTCAGCGTGGGGGGGCGGGAATGAGCAGTTCTTC. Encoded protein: CASSSSAWGGGNEQFF.

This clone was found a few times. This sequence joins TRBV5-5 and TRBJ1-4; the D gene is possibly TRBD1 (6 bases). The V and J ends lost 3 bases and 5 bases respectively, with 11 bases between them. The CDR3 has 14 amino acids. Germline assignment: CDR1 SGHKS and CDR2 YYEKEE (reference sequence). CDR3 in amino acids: CASSYGTRNEKLFF. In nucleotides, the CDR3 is TGTGCCAGCAGCTATGGGACACGGAATGAAAAACTGTTTTTT.

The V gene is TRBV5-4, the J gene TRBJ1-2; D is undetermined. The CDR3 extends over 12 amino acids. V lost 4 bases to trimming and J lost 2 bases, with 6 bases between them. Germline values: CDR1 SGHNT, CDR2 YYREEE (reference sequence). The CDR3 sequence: CASSQQNYGYTF. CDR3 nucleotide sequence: TGTGCCAGCAGCCAACAGAACTATGGCTACACCTTC. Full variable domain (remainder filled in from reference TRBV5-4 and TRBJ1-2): ETGVTQSPTHLIKTRGQQVTLRCSSQSGHNTVSWYQQALGQGPQFIFQYYREEENGRGNFPPRFSGLQFPNYSSELNVNALELDDSALYLCASSQQNYGYTFGSGTRLTVV.

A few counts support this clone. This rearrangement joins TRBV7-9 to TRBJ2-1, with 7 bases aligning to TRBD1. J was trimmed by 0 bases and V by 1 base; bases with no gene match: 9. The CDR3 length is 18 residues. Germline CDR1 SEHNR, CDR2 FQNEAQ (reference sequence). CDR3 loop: CASSLETGDPGSYNEQFF. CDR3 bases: TGTGCCAGCAGCTTAGAAACAGGGGATCCCGGCTCCTACAATGAGCAGTTCTTC.

CDR3 sequence reads: CSVETAVPPYEQYF. The CDR3 nucleotides read TGCAGCGTTGAAACGGCGGTGCCCCCTTACGAGCAGTACTTC. V usage is TRBV29-1 and J usage is TRBJ2-7; D gene unclear. Germline assignment: CDR1 SQVTM and CDR2 ANQGSEA. V lost 2 bases and J lost 4, with 15 bases in between. The CDR3 length is 14 residues.

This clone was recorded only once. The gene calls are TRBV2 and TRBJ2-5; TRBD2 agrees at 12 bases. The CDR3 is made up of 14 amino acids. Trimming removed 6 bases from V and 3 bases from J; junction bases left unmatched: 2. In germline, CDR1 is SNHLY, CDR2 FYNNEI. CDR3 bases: TGTGCCAGCAGCCGGACTAGCGGGAAAGAGACCCAGTACTTC. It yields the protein CASSRTSGKETQYF.

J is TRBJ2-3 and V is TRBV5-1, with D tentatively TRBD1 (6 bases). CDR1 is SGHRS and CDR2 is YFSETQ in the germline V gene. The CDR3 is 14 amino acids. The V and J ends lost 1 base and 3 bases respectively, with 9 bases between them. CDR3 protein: CASSLSGQTDTQYF. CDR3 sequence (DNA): TGCGCCAGCAGCTTGTCGGGACAAACAGATACGCAGTATTTT.

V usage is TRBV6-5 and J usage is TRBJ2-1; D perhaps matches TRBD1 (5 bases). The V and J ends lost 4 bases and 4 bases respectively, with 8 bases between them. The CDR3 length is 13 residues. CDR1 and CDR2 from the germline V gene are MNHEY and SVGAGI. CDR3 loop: CASSFTGYNEQFF. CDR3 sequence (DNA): TGTGCCAGCAGTTTCACAGGATACAATGAGCAGTTCTTC.

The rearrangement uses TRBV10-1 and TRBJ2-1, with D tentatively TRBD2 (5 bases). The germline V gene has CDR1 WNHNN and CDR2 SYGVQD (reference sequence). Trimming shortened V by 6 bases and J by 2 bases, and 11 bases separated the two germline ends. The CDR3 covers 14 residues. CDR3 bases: TGCGCCAGCAGCGCGGAGGATACCTACAATGAGCAGTTCTTC. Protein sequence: CASSAEDTYNEQFF.

The CDR3, as DNA: TGTGCCAGCTCTCGTACCGCTCAGGGGGCGGACACTGAAGCTTTCTTT. Its translation is CASSRTAQGADTEAFF. The chain has TRBV18 and TRBJ1-1, with TRBD1 matching over 8 bases. CDR3 length: 16 amino acids. The ends lost 6 bases at V and 3 bases at J; junction bases unmatched: 12. Per the germline V gene, CDR1 is KGHSH and CDR2 is LQKENI.

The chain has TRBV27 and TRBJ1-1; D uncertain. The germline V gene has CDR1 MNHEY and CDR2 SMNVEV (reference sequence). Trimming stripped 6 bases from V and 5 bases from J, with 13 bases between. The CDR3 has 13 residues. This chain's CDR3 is CASSPLGGTEAFF. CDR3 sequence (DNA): TGTGCCAGCAGCCCGCTTGGCGGGACTGAAGCTTTCTTT.

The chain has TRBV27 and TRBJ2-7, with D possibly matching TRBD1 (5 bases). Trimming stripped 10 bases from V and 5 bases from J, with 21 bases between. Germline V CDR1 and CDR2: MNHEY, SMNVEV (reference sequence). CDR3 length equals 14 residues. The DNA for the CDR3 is TGTGCCACCTATGATTCAGGGCGCCACAACGAGCAGTACTTC. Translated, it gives CATYDSGRHNEQYF.

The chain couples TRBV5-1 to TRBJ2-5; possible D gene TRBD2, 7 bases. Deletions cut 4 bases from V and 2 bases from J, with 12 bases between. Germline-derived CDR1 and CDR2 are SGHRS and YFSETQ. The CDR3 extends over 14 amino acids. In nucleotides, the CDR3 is TGCGCCAGCAGCCCGGGGGGCGGACAAGAGACCCAGTACTTC. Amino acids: CASSPGGGQETQYF.

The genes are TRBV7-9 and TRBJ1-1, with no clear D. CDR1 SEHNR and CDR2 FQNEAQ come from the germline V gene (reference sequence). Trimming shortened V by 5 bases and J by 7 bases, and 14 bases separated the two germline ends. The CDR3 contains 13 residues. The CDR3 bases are TGTGCCAGCAGCCCGACACCCGAAGTTGAAGCTTTCTTT. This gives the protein CASSPTPEVEAFF.

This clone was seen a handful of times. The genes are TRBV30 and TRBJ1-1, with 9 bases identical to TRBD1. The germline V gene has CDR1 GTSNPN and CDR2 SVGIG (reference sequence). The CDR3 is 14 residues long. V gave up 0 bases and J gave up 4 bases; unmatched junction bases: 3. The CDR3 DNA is TGTGCCTGGAGTGTCACAGGGGGCTTCACTGAAGCTTTCTTT. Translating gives CAWSVTGGFTEAFF.

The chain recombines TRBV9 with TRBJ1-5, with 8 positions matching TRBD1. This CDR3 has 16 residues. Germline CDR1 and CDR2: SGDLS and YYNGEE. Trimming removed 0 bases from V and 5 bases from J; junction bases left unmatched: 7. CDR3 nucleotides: TGTGCCAGCAGCGTAGCTCGCCCAGGGGGCGATCAGCCCCAGCATTTT. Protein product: CASSVARPGGDQPQHF.